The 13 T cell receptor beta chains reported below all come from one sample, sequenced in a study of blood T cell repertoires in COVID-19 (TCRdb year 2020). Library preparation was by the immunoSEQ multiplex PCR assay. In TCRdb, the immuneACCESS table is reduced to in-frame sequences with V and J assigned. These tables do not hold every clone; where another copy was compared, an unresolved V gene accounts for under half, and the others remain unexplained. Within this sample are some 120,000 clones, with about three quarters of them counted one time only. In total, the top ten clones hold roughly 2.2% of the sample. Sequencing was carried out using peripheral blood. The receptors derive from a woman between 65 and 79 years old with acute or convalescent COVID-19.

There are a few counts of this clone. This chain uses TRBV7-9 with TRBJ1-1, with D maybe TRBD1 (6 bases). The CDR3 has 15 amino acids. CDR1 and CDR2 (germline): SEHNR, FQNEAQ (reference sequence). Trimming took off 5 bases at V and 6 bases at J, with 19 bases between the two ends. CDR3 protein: CASSPEIVGGSEAFF. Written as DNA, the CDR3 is TGTGCCAGCAGCCCCGAAATTGTTGGGGGCTCTGAAGCTTTCTTT.

Here the CDR3 reads CASSEEGAKFRSPLHF. The CDR3 DNA is TGTGCCAGCAGTGAGGAGGGGGCGAAATTTAGATCACCCCTCCACTTT. The chain couples TRBV2 to TRBJ1-6; TRBD1 matches at 7 bases. Germline lookup yields CDR1 SNHLY and CDR2 FYNNEI. The J segment lost 10 bases and the V segment lost 3 bases, leaving 12 bases of the junction unmatched. CDR3 length equals 16 residues.

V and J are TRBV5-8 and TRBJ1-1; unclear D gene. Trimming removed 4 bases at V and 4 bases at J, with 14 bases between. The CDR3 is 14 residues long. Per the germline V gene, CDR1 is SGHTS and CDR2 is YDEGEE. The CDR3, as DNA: TGTGCCAGCAGCGCCTCGTCCGCGGGCACTGAAGCTTTCTTT. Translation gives CASSASSAGTEAFF.

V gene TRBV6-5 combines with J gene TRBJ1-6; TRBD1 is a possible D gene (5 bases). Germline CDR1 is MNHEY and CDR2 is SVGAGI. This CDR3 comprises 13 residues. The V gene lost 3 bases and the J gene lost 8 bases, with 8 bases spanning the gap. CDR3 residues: CASSYGDYSPLHF. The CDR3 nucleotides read TGTGCCAGCAGTTATGGGGACTATTCACCCCTCCACTTT.

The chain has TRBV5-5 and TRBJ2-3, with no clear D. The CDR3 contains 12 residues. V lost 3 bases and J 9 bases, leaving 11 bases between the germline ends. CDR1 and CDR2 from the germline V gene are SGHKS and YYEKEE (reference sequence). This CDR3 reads CASSSHVGTQYF. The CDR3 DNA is TGTGCCAGCAGCTCGCACGTCGGGACGCAGTATTTT.

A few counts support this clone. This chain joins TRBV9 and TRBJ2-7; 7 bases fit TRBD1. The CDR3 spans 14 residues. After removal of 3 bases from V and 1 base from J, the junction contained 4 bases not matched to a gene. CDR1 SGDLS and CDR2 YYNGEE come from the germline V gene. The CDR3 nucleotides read TGTGCCAGCAGCGGTCAGGGGGTTTCCTACGAGCAGTACTTC. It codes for CASSGQGVSYEQYF.

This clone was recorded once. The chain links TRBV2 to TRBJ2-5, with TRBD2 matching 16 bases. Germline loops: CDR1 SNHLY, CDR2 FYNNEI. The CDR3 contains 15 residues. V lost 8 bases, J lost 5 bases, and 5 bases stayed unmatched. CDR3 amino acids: CASAGTSGGAETQYF. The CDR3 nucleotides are TGTGCCAGCGCAGGGACTAGCGGGGGGGCCGAGACCCAGTACTTC.

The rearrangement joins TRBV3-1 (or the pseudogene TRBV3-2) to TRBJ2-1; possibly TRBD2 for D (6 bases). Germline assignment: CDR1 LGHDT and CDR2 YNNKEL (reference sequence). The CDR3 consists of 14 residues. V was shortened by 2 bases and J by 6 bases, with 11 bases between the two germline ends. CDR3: CASSQRRVANEQFF. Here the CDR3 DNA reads TGTGCCAGCAGCCAACGGAGGGTGGCCAATGAGCAGTTCTTC.

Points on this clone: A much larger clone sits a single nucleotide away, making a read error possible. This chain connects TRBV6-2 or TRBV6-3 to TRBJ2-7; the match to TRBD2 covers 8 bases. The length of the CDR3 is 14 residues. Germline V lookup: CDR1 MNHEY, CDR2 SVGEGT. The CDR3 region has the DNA TGTGCCAGCAGTTACTCGACTAGCGCCTACGGGCAGTACTTC. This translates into CASSYSTSAYGQYF.

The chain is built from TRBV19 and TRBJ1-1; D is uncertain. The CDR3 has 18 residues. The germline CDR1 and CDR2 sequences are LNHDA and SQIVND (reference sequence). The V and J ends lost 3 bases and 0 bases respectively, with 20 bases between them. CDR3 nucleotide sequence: TGTGCCAGTAGTATTTATATGGGAGCGAATACCATGAACACTGAAGCTTTCTTT. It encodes CASSIYMGANTMNTEAFF.

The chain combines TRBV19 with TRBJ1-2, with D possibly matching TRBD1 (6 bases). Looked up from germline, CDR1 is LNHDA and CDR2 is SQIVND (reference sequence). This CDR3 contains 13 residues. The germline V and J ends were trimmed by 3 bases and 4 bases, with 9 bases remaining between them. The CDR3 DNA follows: TGTGCCAGTAGTATGGGGGCCAGCTATGGCTACACCTTC. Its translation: CASSMGASYGYTF. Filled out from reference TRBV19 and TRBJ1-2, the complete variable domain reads DGGITQSPKYLFRKEGQNVTLSCEQNLNHDAMYWYRQDPGQGLRLIYYSQIVNDFQKGDIAEGYSVSREKKESFPLTVTSAQKNPTAFYLCASSMGASYGYTFGSGTRLTVV.

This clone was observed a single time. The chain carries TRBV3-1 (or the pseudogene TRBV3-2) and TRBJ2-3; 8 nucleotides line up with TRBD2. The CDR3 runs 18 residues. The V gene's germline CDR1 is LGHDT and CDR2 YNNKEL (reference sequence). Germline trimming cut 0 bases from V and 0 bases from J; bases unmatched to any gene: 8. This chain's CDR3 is CASSQDRGGTTSTDTQYF. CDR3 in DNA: TGTGCCAGCAGCCAAGATCGGGGGGGGACAACTAGCACAGATACGCAGTATTTT.

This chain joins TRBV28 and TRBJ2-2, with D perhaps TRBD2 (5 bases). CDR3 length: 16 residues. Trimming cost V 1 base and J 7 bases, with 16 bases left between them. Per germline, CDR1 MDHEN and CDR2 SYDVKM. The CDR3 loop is CASSLLGQGSVGELFF. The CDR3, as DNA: TGTGCCAGCAGTTTATTGGGCCAAGGGAGCGTCGGGGAGCTGTTTTTT.